These 25 T cell receptor beta chains were sequenced from one sample in a study of T cells after yellow fever vaccination. From the 5' RACE reads, TCRdb called clonotypes with MiXCR, one entry per CDR3 protein. The table records about 260,000 distinct CDR3 sequences, approximately 3.8% of them present only once. Sequences were derived from PBMCs, sampled 15 days after the yellow fever booster vaccination. Every receptor here comes from a man between 18 and 29 years old who received the YFV17D yellow fever vaccine.

There are many counts of this clonotype. The chain uses TRBV7-3 and TRBJ2-3, with D perhaps assigned TRBD1 or TRBD2 (5 bases each). The CDR3 has 14 amino acids. Trimming pared 5 bases from V and 2 bases from J, leaving 11 bases between. The germline CDR1 and CDR2 sequences are SGHTA and FQGTGA. In DNA form, the CDR3 reads TGTGCCAGCAGCCCGGGGCCCTACACAGATACGCAGTATTTT. Its protein is CASSPGPYTDTQYF. Combining the CDR3 with reference TRBV7-3 and TRBJ2-3 gives the whole variable domain GAGVSQTPSNKVTEKGKYVELRCDPISGHTALYWYRQSLGQGPEFLIYFQGTGAADDSGLPNDRFFAVRPEGSVSTLKIQRTERGDSAVYLCASSPGPYTDTQYFGPGTRLTVL.

This clonotype was counted at least ten times. This sequence joins TRBV12-3 or TRBV12-4 and TRBJ1-1, with 9 bases lining up with TRBD1. The V and J ends lost 6 bases and 3 bases, in that order; junction bases with no gene match: 8. This CDR3 is 15 amino acids long. The CDR3 sequence: CASSPGQGSDTEAFF. Here the CDR3 DNA reads TGTGCCAGCAGCCCCGGACAGGGGAGCGACACTGAAGCTTTCTTT.

Of note for this clonotype: A much larger clone lies one base from this, so it may be a read error. This rearrangement joins TRBV5-4 to TRBJ2-1; TRBD2 might be the D (6 bases). From germline, CDR1 is SGHNT and CDR2 YYREEE (reference sequence). The CDR3 runs to 13 residues. CDR3 region: CASSLSSANELFF. DNA of the CDR3: TGTGCCAGCAGCTTGTCTAGCGCCAATGAGCTGTTCTTC.

At least ten counts were recorded for this clonotype. At one boundary the junction diverges from the germline segment, which might be a read error. The V gene is TRBV4-1, the J gene TRBJ2-1; D might be TRBD2 (7 bases). The germline CDR1 and CDR2 sequences are MGHRA and YSYEKL. This CDR3 is built from 12 residues. CDR3 in amino acids: CASGGAYSEQFF. The CDR3 DNA sequence: TGCGCCAGCGGGGGGGCCTACAGTGAGCAGTTCTTC.

This clonotype was counted ten times or more. CDR3 sequence: CASVNSDTGELFF. For the CDR3, the DNA is TGTGCCAGCGTGAACTCAGACACCGGGGAGCTGTTTTTT. The rearrangement links TRBV6-2 or TRBV6-3 to TRBJ2-2; D is unresolved. Per the germline V gene, CDR1 is MNHEY and CDR2 is SVGEGT. This CDR3 spans 13 amino acids. The V gene lost 8 bases and the J gene lost 3 bases, with 10 bases spanning the gap.

Many counts were recorded for this clonotype. This chain connects TRBV21-1 to TRBJ2-1; TRBD1, the D gene given by the table, was not confirmed from the DNA. TRBV21-1 is listed as a pseudogene. The CDR3 totals 17 residues. The CDR3 loop is CASPGAPTGGGYNEQFF. The CDR3 bases are TGTGCCAGTCCGGGGGCACCCACAGGGGGCGGTTACAATGAGCAGTTCTTC.

In this sample, this clonotype turned up many times. The chain carries TRBV5-1 and TRBJ2-3, with a possible D match to TRBD2 (5 bases). CDR3 length: 14 amino acids. Germline V gene lookup returns CDR1 SGHRS and CDR2 YFSETQ. V lost 0 bases, J lost 6 bases, and 11 bases lay in between. The CDR3 spells CASSLDPGTDTQYF. DNA for the CDR3: TGCGCCAGCAGCTTGGACCCGGGAACGGATACGCAGTATTTT.

This clonotype was counted at least ten times. This rearrangement joins TRBV7-8 to TRBJ1-2; D is unresolved. In germline, CDR1 is SGHVS, CDR2 FQNEAQ. V lost 1 base and J lost 3, with 12 bases in between. The CDR3 totals 15 residues. The CDR3 here is CASSLGVGPYYGYTF. DNA of the CDR3: TGTGCCAGCAGCTTAGGAGTAGGCCCCTACTATGGCTACACCTTC.

This clonotype was picked up a small number of times. This rearrangement joins TRBV2 to TRBJ2-5; 7 bases fit TRBD1. CDR3 length equals 13 residues. The trim removed 8 bases at V and 2 bases at J, leaving 5 bases unmatched. CDR1 SNHLY and CDR2 FYNNEI come from the germline V gene. CDR3 DNA sequence: TGTGCCAGCGAACAGGGGATACAAGAGACCCAGTACTTC. Its protein product is CASEQGIQETQYF. Full variable domain (rest looked up from reference TRBV2 and TRBJ2-5): EPEVTQTPSHQVTQMGQEVILRCVPISNHLYFYWYRQILGQKVEFLVSFYNNEISEKSEIFDDQFSVERPDGSNFTLKIRSTKLEDSAMYFCASEQGIQETQYFGPGTRLLVL.

This clonotype was picked up many times. CDR3 region: CASRHPQGVDAEQYF. The CDR3 region has the DNA TGTGCCAGCAGGCACCCCCAGGGGGTGGACGCCGAGCAGTACTTC. J is TRBJ2-7 and V is TRBV6-6, with 7 bases aligning to TRBD1. The trim removed 6 bases at V and 6 bases at J, leaving 14 bases unmatched. This CDR3 spans 15 amino acids. CDR1 and CDR2 (germline): MNHNY, SVGAGI (reference sequence).

Ten or more counts support this clonotype. The chain is built from TRBV5-5 and TRBJ1-1; D gene uncertain. The germline gives CDR1 SGHKS, CDR2 YYEKEE (reference sequence). The CDR3 loop spans 14 amino acids. Trimming stripped 4 bases from V and 2 bases from J, with 12 bases between. CDR3: CASSLVSSNTEAFF. For the CDR3, the DNA is TGTGCCAGCAGCCTCGTTTCGTCCAACACTGAAGCTTTCTTT.

Ten or more counts support this clonotype. The chain employs TRBV4-1 and TRBJ1-2, with a tentative D call TRBD1 (5 bases). V was pared by 4 bases and J by 4 bases, with 13 bases between. Germline V gene sequence: CDR1 MGHRA, CDR2 YSYEKL. The CDR3 spans 14 residues. The DNA for the CDR3 is TGCGCCAGCAGCCCGGGGACGGATGTCTATGGCTACACCTTC. It encodes CASSPGTDVYGYTF.

This clonotype was picked up many times. The chain has TRBV7-2 and TRBJ1-4; D is undetermined. V lost 3 bases and J 6 bases, leaving 11 bases between the germline ends. CDR3 length: 14 residues. The germline gives CDR1 SGHTA, CDR2 FQGNSA. The CDR3 region is CASSLSPMHEKLFF. The CDR3 DNA reads TGTGCCAGCAGCTTGTCCCCGATGCATGAAAAACTGTTTTTT.

This clonotype came up many times. This chain links TRBV10-3 with TRBJ2-2; D unclear. CDR1 ENHRY and CDR2 SYGVKD come from the germline V gene. V gave up 4 bases and J gave up 1 base, with 7 bases separating them. The CDR3 loop spans 14 amino acids. Here the CDR3 reads CAISGLGNTGELFF. CDR3 bases: TGTGCCATCAGTGGCTTGGGGAACACCGGGGAGCTGTTTTTT.

This clonotype was seen repeatedly, ten times or more. This chain uses TRBV21-1 with TRBJ2-4; TRBD1 is the table's D call and was not checked against the DNA. TRBV21-1 is noted as a pseudogene. This CDR3 has 14 residues. The CDR3 sequence: CASSKRQGANIQYF. The DNA of the CDR3 is TGTGCCAGCAGCAAGAGACAGGGGGCAAACATTCAGTACTTC.

This clonotype was seen ten or more times. V is TRBV12-3 or TRBV12-4 and J is TRBJ1-4; 11 nucleotides match TRBD1. V shed 4 bases, J shed 4 bases, and the junction held 8 bases outside the gene matches. This CDR3 comprises 17 residues. CDR3 loop: CASSSWTGGFHNEKLFF. The DNA for the CDR3 is TGTGCCAGCAGTTCATGGACAGGGGGCTTTCATAATGAAAAACTGTTTTTT.

This clonotype has a count of ten or more. The chain has TRBV5-1 and TRBJ1-6; D not resolved. V lost 0 bases, J lost 4 bases, and 8 bases lay in between. The CDR3 is 15 residues long. Germline loops: CDR1 SGHRS, CDR2 YFSETQ. The CDR3 DNA reads TGCGCCAGCAGCTTGGACCGGGTATATAATTCACCCCTCCACTTT. Its translation: CASSLDRVYNSPLHF.

This clonotype was detected many times. The chain links TRBV5-1 to TRBJ2-2; weak D call: TRBD1 (6 bases). V lost 0 bases to trimming and J lost 9 bases, with 18 bases between them. The germline gives CDR1 SGHRS, CDR2 YFSETQ. This CDR3 has 16 residues. The CDR3 DNA is TGCGCCAGCAGCTTGGGGACTCCACAGGGTGCATGGGAGCTGTTTTTT. It is translated as CASSLGTPQGAWELFF.

The sample holds many counts of this clonotype. The chain combines TRBV5-6 with TRBJ2-1; no firm D call. Trimming removed 3 bases at V and 4 bases at J, with 14 bases between. The CDR3 extends over 15 amino acids. Germline CDR1 and CDR2: SGHDT and YYEEEE. Here the CDR3 reads CASSSMADHYNEQFF. The CDR3 nucleotides read TGTGCCAGCAGCTCTATGGCAGACCATTACAATGAGCAGTTCTTC.

This clonotype showed up many times. V is TRBV7-2 and J is TRBJ2-5, with D perhaps TRBD1 (5 bases). Germline lookup yields CDR1 SGHTA and CDR2 FQGNSA. The CDR3 extends over 14 amino acids. The V end lost 5 bases, the J end lost 0 bases, and 10 bases lay between the germline ends. In DNA form, the CDR3 reads TGTGCCAGCAGCAAGACAGCGTACCAAGAGACCCAGTACTTC. Amino acid sequence: CASSKTAYQETQYF.

This clonotype was recorded at least ten times. The V call is TRBV9, the J call TRBJ2-1; D may be TRBD2 (6 bases). Germline CDR1 and CDR2: SGDLS and YYNGEE. CDR3 length: 15 residues. V dropped 0 bases and J dropped 6 bases, with 13 bases sitting between them. The CDR3, as DNA: TGTGCCAGCAGCGTAGTTGGTGGGGGGTTCAATGAGCAGTTCTTC. It yields the protein CASSVVGGGFNEQFF.

In its sample, this clonotype was seen many times. The gene calls are TRBV6-2 or TRBV6-3 and TRBJ2-6; D is ambiguous. CDR1 and CDR2 from the germline V gene are MNHEY and SVGEGT. The ends were cut back, 5 bases at V and 0 bases at J, with 17 bases in the middle. This CDR3 contains 18 residues. The CDR3 DNA reads TGTGCCAGCAGTCTAAACCACCCTTTAAGCTCTGGGGCCAACGTCCTGACTTTC. This gives the protein CASSLNHPLSSGANVLTF.

The chain joins TRBV4-1 to TRBJ2-7; D perhaps matches TRBD2 (5 bases). Trimming pared 1 base from V and 3 bases from J, leaving 10 bases between. The CDR3 has 14 amino acids. CDR1 and CDR2 from the germline V gene are MGHRA and YSYEKL. The chain's CDR3 is CASSQAPGIYEQYV. CDR3 nucleotides: TGCGCCAGCAGCCAAGCTCCGGGAATCTACGAGCAGTACGTC.

This clonotype was seen ten or more times. The genes are TRBV30 and TRBJ1-6; D perhaps matches TRBD1 (6 bases). The CDR3 loop spans 13 amino acids. Deletions cut 4 bases from V and 10 bases from J, with 14 bases between. Germline CDR1 is GTSNPN and CDR2 is SVGIG (reference sequence). The CDR3 DNA is TGTGCCTGGATTAGGCCAGGGGAATCACCCCTCCACTTT. Translation gives CAWIRPGESPLHF.

The table lists this clonotype with many counts. The V call is TRBV5-1, the J call TRBJ2-2; 8 bases fit TRBD2. The CDR3 is 15 amino acids. Per germline, CDR1 SGHRS and CDR2 YFSETQ. The V and J ends lost 5 bases and 6 bases, in that order; junction bases with no gene match: 9. CDR3 DNA sequence: TGCGCCAGCAGTCTTCAGGCGGGGGGTCCCGGGGAGCTGTTTTTT. This translates into CASSLQAGGPGELFF. Full variable domain (remainder filled in from reference TRBV5-1 and TRBJ2-2): KAGVTQTPRYLIKTRGQQVTLSCSPISGHRSVSWYQQTPGQGLQFLFEYFSETQRNKGNFPGRFSGRQFSNSRSEMNVSTLELGDSALYLCASSLQAGGPGELFFGEGSRLTVL.